The clone carrying this TCR beta chain was counted a single time. This specimen comes from a study of blood T cell repertoires in COVID-19. Looked up from germline, CDR1 is LGHNA and CDR2 is YSLEER. Germline trimming cut 1 base from V and 11 bases from J; bases unmatched to any gene: 7. The CDR3 covers 14 residues. Original processing notes: By means of reference gene primer amplification, nucleated cell counts were estimated. The protocol was immunoSEQ multiplex PCR, while the TCRdb copy is restricted to in-frame clones and leaves out a portion. V, J and clone size were drawn from that table, and D and trimming were deduced from the DNA. The table has approximately 74,000 clones, around nine tenths seen once.

Sequenced material: peripheral blood. V is TRBV4-3 and J is TRBJ1-1; the match to TRBD1 covers 10 bases. This receptor was identified in a woman over 75 with active or convalescent COVID-19. The CDR3 region has the DNA TGCGCCAGCAGCCAAGGGTGGGGACAGGGGATGGCTTTCTTT. Translation: CASSQGWGQGMAFF.